This TCR beta chain was captured in a study of T cells in localized non-small cell lung cancer (dated by TCRdb to the early 2020s). Looking at the study overall: T cell repertoires of 236 early-stage NSCLC patients were analyzed, with tumors being compared against uninvolved tumor-adjacent lungs. The cohort consisted of around 250 treatment-naive NSCLC patients whose localized lung tumors had been resected. The mean age of the NSCLC patients was about 64 years, with 120 to 150 men and 95 to 110 women. The study at large found these results: Higher blood T cell density associated with longer overall survival, while higher adjacent-lung clonality associated with shorter survival. Of the top 100 tumor clones, a median of 57 were detected in paired uninvolved adjacent lung; roughly 29 were also among that lung's top 100. Uninvolved tumor-adjacent lung showed the highest T cell clonality, higher than tumor, which suggests more focused antigenic responses in the uninvolved tumor-adjacent lung. Because multi-region sequencing of the tumors was not done, intratumor heterogeneity could not be ruled out. Because of the exploratory design, TCR variables were selected using unadjusted p-values without false-discovery rate correction.

This clone appeared a few times. Its antigen target is currently unknown. Base qualities are not recorded, but no much larger clone differs from it by a single base. CDR1 SGDLS and CDR2 YYNGEE are derived from the germline V gene. V and J are trimmed by 4 bases and 1 base, and the gene matches miss 11 bases of the junction. There are 17 amino acids in the CDR3, from cysteine to phenylalanine inclusive. CDR3 DNA only is kept here, 51 bases in frame from base 1. At diagnosis, tumor, uninvolved tumor-adjacent lung and peripheral blood were collected and then preserved as a mix of FFPE and fresh-frozen material. For TCR repertoire profiling, blood samples were analyzed as peripheral blood mononuclear cells. TCR beta CDR3 regions were sequenced from DNA using the immunoSEQ Assay. Concerning the study's data processing: To compute T cell density, TCR beta template counts were normalized to usable DNA, which was estimated by amplifying housekeeping genes. The preseqR package was used to estimate richness by extrapolating to 400,000 templates for PBMC samples and to 120,000 templates for tissue samples. Clonality was calculated as one minus Pielou's evenness. Tissue-enriched TCRs were identified through differential abundance testing performed on productive amino-acid clonotypes, with a minimum total count of 5 and an alpha of 0.1. Repertoire overlap between compartments was quantified with the Jaccard Index and Morisita Overlap Index. TCR beta CDR3s were clustered by GLIPH together with public tetramer-defined viral CDR3s, and at least three viral sequences plus V-gene enrichment were required for viral motifs. TCRdb's version of the immuneACCESS table is confined to in-frame rearrangements and falls short of the full clone set. An unresolved V gene accounts for under half of the shortfall where checked; the remainder is of unknown origin. The DNA was the basis for D and trimming; V, J and clone size are from that table. The sample table lists 5,500 to 7,000 clones, 80% to 90% of them with a count of one. The ten largest account for almost 60% of the sample.

The receptor comes from a female donor aged 60 or older with stage II lung adenocarcinoma. This chain joins TRBV9 to TRBJ2-7; the junction holds 10 bases that match TRBD1. This material consisted of peripheral blood mononuclear cells, taken before any cancer treatment. The DNA sequence follows: TGTGCCAGCAGCCCCGTAGGGGGACAGGGGAGTTCCTACGAGCAGTACTTC. Protein translation: CASSPVGGQGSSYEQYF.